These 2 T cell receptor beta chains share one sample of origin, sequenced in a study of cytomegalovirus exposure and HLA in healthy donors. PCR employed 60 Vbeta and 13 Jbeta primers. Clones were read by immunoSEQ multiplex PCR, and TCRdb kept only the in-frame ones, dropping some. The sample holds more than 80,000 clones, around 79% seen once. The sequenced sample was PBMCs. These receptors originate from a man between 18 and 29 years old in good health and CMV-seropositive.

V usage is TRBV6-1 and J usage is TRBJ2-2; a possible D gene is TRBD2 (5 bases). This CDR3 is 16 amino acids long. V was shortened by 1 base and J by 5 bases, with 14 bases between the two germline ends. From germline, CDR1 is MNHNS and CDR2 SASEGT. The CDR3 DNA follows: TGTGCCAGCAGTGAAGTCGCGGGCCGGCCGACCGGGGAGCTGTTTTTT. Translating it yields CASSEVAGRPTGELFF.

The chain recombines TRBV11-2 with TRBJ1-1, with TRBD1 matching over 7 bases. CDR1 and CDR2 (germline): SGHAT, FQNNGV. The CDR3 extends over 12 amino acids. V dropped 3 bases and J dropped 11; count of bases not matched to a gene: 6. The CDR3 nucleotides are TGTGCCAGCAGCTTTGAAGGGGGCATGGCTTTCTTT. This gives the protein CASSFEGGMAFF. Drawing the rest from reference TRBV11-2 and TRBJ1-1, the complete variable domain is EAGVAQSPRYKIIEKRQSVAFWCNPISGHATLYWYQQILGQGPKLLIQFQNNGVVDDSQLPKDRFSAERLKGVDSTLKIQPAKLEDSAVYLCASSFEGGMAFFGQGTRLTVV.